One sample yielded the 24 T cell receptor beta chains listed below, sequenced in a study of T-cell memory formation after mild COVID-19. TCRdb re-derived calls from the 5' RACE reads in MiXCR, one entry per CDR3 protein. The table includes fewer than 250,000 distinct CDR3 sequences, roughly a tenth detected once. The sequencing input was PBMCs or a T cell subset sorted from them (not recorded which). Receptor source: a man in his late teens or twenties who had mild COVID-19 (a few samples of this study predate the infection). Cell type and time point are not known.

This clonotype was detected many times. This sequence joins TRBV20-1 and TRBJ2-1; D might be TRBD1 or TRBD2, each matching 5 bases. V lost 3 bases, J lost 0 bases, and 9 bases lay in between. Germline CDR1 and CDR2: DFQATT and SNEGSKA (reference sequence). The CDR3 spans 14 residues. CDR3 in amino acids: CSASSGSSYNEQFF. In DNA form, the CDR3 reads TGCAGTGCTAGTTCAGGGAGCTCCTACAATGAGCAGTTCTTC.

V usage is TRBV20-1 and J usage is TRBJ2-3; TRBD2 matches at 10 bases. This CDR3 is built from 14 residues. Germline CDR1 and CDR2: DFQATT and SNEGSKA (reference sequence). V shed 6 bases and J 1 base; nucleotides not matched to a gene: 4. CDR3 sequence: CSASSGGGTDTQYF. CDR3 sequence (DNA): TGCAGTGCGAGCAGCGGGGGGGGCACAGATACGCAGTATTTT.

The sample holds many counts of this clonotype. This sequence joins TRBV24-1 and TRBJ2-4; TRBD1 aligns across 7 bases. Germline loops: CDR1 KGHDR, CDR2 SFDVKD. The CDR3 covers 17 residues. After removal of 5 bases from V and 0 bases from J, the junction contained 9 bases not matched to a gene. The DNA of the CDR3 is TGTGCCACCAGTGTTGAAGGGACAGCCTTAGCCAAAAACATTCAGTACTTC. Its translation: CATSVEGTALAKNIQYF.

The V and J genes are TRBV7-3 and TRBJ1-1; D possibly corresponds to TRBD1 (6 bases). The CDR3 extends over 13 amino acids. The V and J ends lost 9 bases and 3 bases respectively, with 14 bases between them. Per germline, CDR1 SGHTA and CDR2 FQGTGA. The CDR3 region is CASSGGADTEAFF. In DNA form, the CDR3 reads TGTGCCAGTTCGGGGGGGGCTGACACTGAAGCTTTCTTT.

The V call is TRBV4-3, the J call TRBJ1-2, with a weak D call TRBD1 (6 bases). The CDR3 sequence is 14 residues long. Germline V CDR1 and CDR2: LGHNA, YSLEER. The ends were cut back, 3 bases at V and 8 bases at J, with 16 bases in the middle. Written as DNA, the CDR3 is TGCGCCAGCAGCCACCGGGACAAAAACGAAGGCTACACCTTC. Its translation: CASSHRDKNEGYTF.

CDR3 nucleotides: TGCGCCAGCAGCTTGGCCGCTTCAGGACCCCGCACAGATACGCAGTATTTT. This translates into CASSLAASGPRTDTQYF. The J gene is TRBJ2-3, the V gene TRBV5-1; no definite D call. Looked up from germline, CDR1 is SGHRS and CDR2 is YFSETQ. Trimming left V 0 bases short and J 1 base short, with 15 bases between. This CDR3 comprises 17 residues.

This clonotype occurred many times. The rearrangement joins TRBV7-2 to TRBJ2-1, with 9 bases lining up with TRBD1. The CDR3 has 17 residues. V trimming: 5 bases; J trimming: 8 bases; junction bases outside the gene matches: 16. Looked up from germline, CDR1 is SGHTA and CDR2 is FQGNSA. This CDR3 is CASSPRRPGQGLDEQFF. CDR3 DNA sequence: TGTGCCAGCAGCCCTCGTCGTCCGGGACAGGGCTTGGATGAGCAGTTCTTC. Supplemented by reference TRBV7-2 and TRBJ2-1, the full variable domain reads GAGVSQSPSNKVTEKGKDVELRCDPISGHTALYWYRQSLGQGLEFLIYFQGNSAPDKSGLPSDRFSAERTGGSVSTLTIQRTQQEDSAVYLCASSPRRPGQGLDEQFFGPGTRLTVL.

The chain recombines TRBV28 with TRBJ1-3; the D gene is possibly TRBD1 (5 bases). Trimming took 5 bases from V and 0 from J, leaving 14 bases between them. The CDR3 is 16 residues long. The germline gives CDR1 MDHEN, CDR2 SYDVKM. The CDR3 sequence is CASSPPTASSGNTIYF. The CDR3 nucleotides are TGTGCCAGCAGTCCCCCGACAGCATCCTCTGGAAACACCATATATTTT.

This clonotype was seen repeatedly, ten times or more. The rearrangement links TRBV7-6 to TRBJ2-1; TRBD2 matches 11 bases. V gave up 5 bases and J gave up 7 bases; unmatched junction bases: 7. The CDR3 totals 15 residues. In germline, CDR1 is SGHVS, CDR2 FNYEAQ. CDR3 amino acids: CASSPLAGGPNEQFF. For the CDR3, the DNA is TGTGCCAGCAGCCCCCTAGCGGGGGGTCCAAATGAGCAGTTCTTC.

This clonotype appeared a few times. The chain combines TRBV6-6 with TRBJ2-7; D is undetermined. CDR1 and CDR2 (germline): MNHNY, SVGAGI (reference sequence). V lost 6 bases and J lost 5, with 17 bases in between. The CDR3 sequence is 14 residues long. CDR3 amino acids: CASSKAVFPHEQYF. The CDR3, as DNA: TGTGCCAGCAGCAAAGCAGTATTTCCCCACGAGCAGTACTTC.

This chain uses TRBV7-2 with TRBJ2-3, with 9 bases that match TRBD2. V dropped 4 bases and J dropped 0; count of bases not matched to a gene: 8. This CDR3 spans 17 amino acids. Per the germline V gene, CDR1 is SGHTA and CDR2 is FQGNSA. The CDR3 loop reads CASSSDRLAASTDTQYF. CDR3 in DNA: TGTGCCAGCAGCTCCGATCGACTAGCGGCTAGCACAGATACGCAGTATTTT.

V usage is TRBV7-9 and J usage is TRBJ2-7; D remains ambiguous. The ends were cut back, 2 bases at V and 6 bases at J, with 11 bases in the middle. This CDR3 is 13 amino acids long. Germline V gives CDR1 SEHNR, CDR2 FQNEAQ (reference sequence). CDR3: CASSLTGFGEQYV. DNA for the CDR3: TGTGCCAGCAGCTTAACCGGGTTTGGCGAGCAGTACGTC.

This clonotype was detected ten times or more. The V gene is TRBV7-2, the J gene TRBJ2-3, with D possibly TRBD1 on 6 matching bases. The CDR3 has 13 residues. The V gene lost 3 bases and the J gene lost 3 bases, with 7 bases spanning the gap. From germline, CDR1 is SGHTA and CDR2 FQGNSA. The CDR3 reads CASSFRGTDTQYF. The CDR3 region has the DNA TGTGCCAGCAGCTTCAGGGGAACAGATACGCAGTATTTT.

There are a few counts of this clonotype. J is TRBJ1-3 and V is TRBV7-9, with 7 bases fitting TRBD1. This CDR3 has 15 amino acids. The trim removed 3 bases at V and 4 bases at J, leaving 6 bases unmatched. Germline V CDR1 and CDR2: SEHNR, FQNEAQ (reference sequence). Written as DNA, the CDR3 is TGTGCCAGCAGCTTCCCCGGGACAGCAGGAAACACCATATATTTT. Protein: CASSFPGTAGNTIYF.

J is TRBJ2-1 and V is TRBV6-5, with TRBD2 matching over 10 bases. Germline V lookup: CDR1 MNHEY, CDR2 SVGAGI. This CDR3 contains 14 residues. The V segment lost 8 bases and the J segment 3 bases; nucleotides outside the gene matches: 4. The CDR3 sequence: CASGLAGVYNEQFF. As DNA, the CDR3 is TGTGCCAGCGGCCTAGCGGGGGTCTACAATGAGCAGTTCTTC.

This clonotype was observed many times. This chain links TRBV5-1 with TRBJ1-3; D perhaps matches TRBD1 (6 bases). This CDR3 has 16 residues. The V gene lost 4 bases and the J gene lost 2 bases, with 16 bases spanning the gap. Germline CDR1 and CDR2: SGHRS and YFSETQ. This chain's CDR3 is CASSPALAGAGNTIYF. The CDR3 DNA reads TGCGCCAGCAGCCCGGCACTCGCAGGGGCTGGAAACACCATATATTTT. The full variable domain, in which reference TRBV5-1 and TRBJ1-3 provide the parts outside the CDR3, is KAGVTQTPRYLIKTRGQQVTLSCSPISGHRSVSWYQQTPGQGLQFLFEYFSETQRNKGNFPGRFSGRQFSNSRSEMNVSTLELGDSALYLCASSPALAGAGNTIYFGEGSWLTVV.

This CDR3 reads CASSPPMAGADTQYF. The CDR3 bases are TGTGCCAGCTCACCACCGATGGCCGGGGCAGATACGCAGTATTTT. The rearrangement uses TRBV18 and TRBJ2-3; D is perhaps TRBD2 (5 bases). The CDR3 is made up of 15 amino acids. Trimming shortened V by 0 bases and J by 4 bases, and 11 bases separated the two germline ends. Per germline, CDR1 KGHSH and CDR2 LQKENI.

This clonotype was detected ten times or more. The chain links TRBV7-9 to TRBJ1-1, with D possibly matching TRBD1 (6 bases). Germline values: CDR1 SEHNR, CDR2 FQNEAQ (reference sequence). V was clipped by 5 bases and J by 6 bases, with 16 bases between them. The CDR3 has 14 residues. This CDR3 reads CASSIQGNGAEAFF. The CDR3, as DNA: TGTGCCAGCAGCATACAGGGTAATGGTGCTGAAGCTTTCTTT.

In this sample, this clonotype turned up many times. The CDR3 DNA reads TGCAGCGTTGGGTCCAGGGTCGGAGACATTCAGTACTTC. Amino acid sequence: CSVGSRVGDIQYF. V and J are TRBV29-1 and TRBJ2-4; possible D gene TRBD1, 5 bases. The V and J ends lost 4 bases and 8 bases respectively, with 15 bases between them. Germline V CDR1 and CDR2: SQVTM, ANQGSEA. The CDR3 totals 13 residues.

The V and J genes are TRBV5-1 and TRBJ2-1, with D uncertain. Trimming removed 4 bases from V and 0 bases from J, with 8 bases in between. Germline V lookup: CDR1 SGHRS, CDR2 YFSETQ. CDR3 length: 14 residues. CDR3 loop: CASSPQPSYNEQFF. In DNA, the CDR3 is TGCGCCAGCAGCCCCCAGCCCTCCTACAATGAGCAGTTCTTC.

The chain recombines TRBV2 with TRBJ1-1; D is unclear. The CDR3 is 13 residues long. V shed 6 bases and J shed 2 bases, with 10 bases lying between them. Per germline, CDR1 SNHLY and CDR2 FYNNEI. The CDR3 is CASRNSRNTEAFF. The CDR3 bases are TGTGCCAGCAGGAACTCACGAAACACTGAAGCTTTCTTT. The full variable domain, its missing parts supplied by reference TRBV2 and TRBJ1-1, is EPEVTQTPSHQVTQMGQEVILRCVPISNHLYFYWYRQILGQKVEFLVSFYNNEISEKSEIFDDQFSVERPDGSNFTLKIRSTKLEDSAMYFCASRNSRNTEAFFGQGTRLTVV.

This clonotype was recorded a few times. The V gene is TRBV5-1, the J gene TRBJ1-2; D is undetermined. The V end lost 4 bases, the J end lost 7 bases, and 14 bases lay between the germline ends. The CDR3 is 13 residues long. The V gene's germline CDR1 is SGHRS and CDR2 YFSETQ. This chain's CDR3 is CASSPYIGSGYTF. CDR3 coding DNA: TGCGCCAGCAGCCCCTACATCGGGTCTGGCTACACCTTC.

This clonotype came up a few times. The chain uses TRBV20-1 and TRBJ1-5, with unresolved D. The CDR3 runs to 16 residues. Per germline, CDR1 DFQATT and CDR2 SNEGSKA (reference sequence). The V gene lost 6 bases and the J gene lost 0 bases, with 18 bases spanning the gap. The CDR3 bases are TGCAGTGCCCTCCGAGACGAGGCGCATAGCAATCAGCCCCAGCATTTT. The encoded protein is CSALRDEAHSNQPQHF.

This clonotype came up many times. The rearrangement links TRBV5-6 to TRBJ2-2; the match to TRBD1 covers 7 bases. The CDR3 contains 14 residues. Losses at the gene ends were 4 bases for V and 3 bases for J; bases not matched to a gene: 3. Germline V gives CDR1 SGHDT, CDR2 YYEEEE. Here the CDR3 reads CASSRDRHTGELFF. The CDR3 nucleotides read TGTGCCAGCAGCCGGGACAGACACACCGGGGAGCTGTTTTTT.